The 17 T cell receptor beta chains reported below all come from one sample, sequenced in a study of T-cell reconstitution after alpha-beta-depleted transplantation in children. TCRbeta library preparation incorporated unique molecular identifiers. TCRdb itself ran the PCR reads through MiXCR, one entry per CDR3 protein. This table holds some 840,000 distinct CDR3 sequences, around 17% found once. This sample comprised PBMCs, mostly from graft donor cells, obtained 360 days after TCRalphabeta/CD19-depleted stem cell transplant. These receptors were obtained from a male patient aged 10 to 17 who had a stem cell transplant for acute lymphoblastic leukemia, so the T cells may come from the graft donor.

This clonotype was picked up a small number of times. The rearrangement uses TRBV21-1 and TRBJ1-1. TRBV21-1 is a pseudogene. CDR3 length: 17 residues. CDR3 DNA: TGTGCCAGCAGCAAAGCGCTTTCTCTGGGTCGGAACACTGAAGCTTTCTTT. It translates to CASSKALSLGRNTEAFF.

This rearrangement joins TRBV19 to TRBJ2-3; TRBD2 agrees at 8 bases. Germline V gives CDR1 LNHDA, CDR2 SQIVND (reference sequence). The CDR3 extends over 14 amino acids. V lost 5 bases and J lost 5; bases outside the gene matches: 6. The CDR3 loop reads CASSPREAGDTQYF. CDR3 nucleotides: TGTGCCAGTAGTCCGCGGGAGGCCGGAGATACGCAGTATTTT. Complete variable domain (other parts from reference TRBV19 and TRBJ2-3): DGGITQSPKYLFRKEGQNVTLSCEQNLNHDAMYWYRQDPGQGLRLIYYSQIVNDFQKGDIAEGYSVSREKKESFPLTVTSAQKNPTAFYLCASSPREAGDTQYFGPGTRLTVL.

This clonotype was found many times. The chain joins TRBV20-1 to TRBJ2-1, with 9 bases matching TRBD1. Germline CDR1 and CDR2: DFQATT and SNEGSKA (reference sequence). CDR3 length: 14 residues. V lost 7 bases to trimming and J lost 6 bases; unmatched junction nucleotides: 10. CDR3 bases: TGCAGTGTAAGGGACAGGGCCGTTAGCAATGAGCAGTTCTTC. Its translation: CSVRDRAVSNEQFF.

CDR3 protein: CASSESRHSLEAFF. The CDR3 region has the DNA TGTGCCAGCAGTGAATCGAGACACTCCCTTGAGGCTTTCTTT. The chain uses TRBV2 and TRBJ1-1; D is undetermined. The V end was cut by 2 bases, the J end by 11 bases, with 18 bases between. CDR1 and CDR2 (germline): SNHLY, FYNNEI. This CDR3 has 14 amino acids.

This clonotype was seen at least ten times. V usage is TRBV29-1 and J usage is TRBJ2-2, with D tentatively TRBD1 (6 bases). Germline V gene data show CDR1 as SQVTM and CDR2 as ANQGSEA. V lost 7 bases and J 0 bases, leaving 12 bases between the germline ends. This CDR3 comprises 14 residues. CDR3 region: CSAHGQSNTGELFF. CDR3 DNA sequence: TGCAGCGCCCATGGACAGTCGAACACCGGGGAGCTGTTTTTT.

The sample holds a few counts of this clonotype. The chain uses TRBV6-1 and TRBJ2-1; D is unresolved. The CDR3 contains 14 residues. The ends were cut back, 6 bases at V and 9 bases at J, with 18 bases in the middle. Germline lookup yields CDR1 MNHNS and CDR2 SASEGT. The CDR3, as DNA: TGTGCCAGCAGACAAAGGACCACCCGCGGTGAGCAGTTCTTC. Protein sequence: CASRQRTTRGEQFF.

The sample holds many counts of this clonotype. This chain joins TRBV28 and TRBJ2-6, with D possibly TRBD1 on 6 matching bases. Per germline, CDR1 MDHEN and CDR2 SYDVKM. Deletions cut 7 bases from V and 4 bases from J, with 11 bases between. The CDR3 is 14 amino acids. The CDR3 protein is CASKKGGGANVLTF. The CDR3 DNA follows: TGTGCCAGCAAGAAAGGGGGAGGGGCCAACGTCCTGACTTTC.

This clonotype was detected many times. This chain uses TRBV20-1 with TRBJ2-7; 9 bases line up with TRBD2. The germline gives CDR1 DFQATT, CDR2 SNEGSKA (reference sequence). The CDR3 extends over 14 amino acids. V trimming: 6 bases; J trimming: 1 base; junction bases outside the gene matches: 7. CDR3 loop: CSAPPSGKSYEQYF. The CDR3 bases are TGCAGTGCCCCCCCTAGCGGGAAGTCCTACGAGCAGTACTTC.

The chain is built from TRBV11-3 and TRBJ2-1; TRBD1 might be the D (6 bases). The CDR3 sequence is 14 residues long. The V end lost 4 bases, the J end lost 8 bases, and 15 bases lay between the germline ends. Germline V CDR1 and CDR2: SGHNT, YENEEA. The CDR3 DNA follows: TGTGCCAGCAGCTCACAGACAGGAGGTGATGAGCAGTTCTTC. Residues: CASSSQTGGDEQFF.

The chain has TRBV27 and TRBJ2-2, with D perhaps matching TRBD1 (6 bases). This CDR3 contains 16 residues. The V gene lost 1 base and the J gene lost 0 bases, with 9 bases spanning the gap. CDR1 is MNHEY and CDR2 is SMNVEV in the germline V gene (reference sequence). The CDR3 DNA follows: TGTGCCAGCAGTTTATGGGCAGGGGCGAACACCGGGGAGCTGTTTTTT. Amino acids: CASSLWAGANTGELFF.

The chain links TRBV28 to TRBJ2-3; no clear D gene. Per the germline V gene, CDR1 is MDHEN and CDR2 is SYDVKM. This CDR3 is 17 amino acids long. Trimming pared 7 bases from V and 5 bases from J, leaving 25 bases between. In DNA, the CDR3 is TGTGCCAGCACCATCGTTCCGGGTCCCCAACGGGTAGATACGCAGTATTTT. This sequence encodes CASTIVPGPQRVDTQYF.

This clonotype showed up just a few times. The rearrangement links TRBV12-3 or TRBV12-4 to TRBJ2-7; D is unresolved. Trimming removed 2 bases at V and 6 bases at J, with 8 bases between. This CDR3 is built from 12 residues. The CDR3 loop is CASSLTPFEQYF. In DNA, the CDR3 is TGTGCCAGCAGTTTAACACCCTTCGAGCAGTACTTC.

This chain links TRBV4-2 with TRBJ1-2; 8 bases match TRBD1. The germline V gene encodes CDR1 LGHNA and CDR2 YNFKEQ. This CDR3 has 15 residues. Losses at the gene ends were 3 bases for V and 7 bases for J; bases not matched to a gene: 10. CDR3 bases: TGTGCCAGCAGCCATCTCGACAGGGGTACTCCTGGCTACACCTTC. Its protein product is CASSHLDRGTPGYTF.

The rearrangement links TRBV20-1 to TRBJ2-5, with TRBD2 matching 12 bases. V shed 0 bases, J shed 2 bases, and the junction held 1 base outside the gene matches. The CDR3 totals 15 residues. CDR1 and CDR2 from the germline V gene are DFQATT and SNEGSKA (reference sequence). Here the CDR3 reads CSARETSGRQETQYF. CDR3 DNA: TGCAGTGCTAGAGAGACTAGCGGGAGACAAGAGACCCAGTACTTC.

CDR3 bases: TGTGCCAGCAGTGAAGAGGGCCTTCAGGACACTGAAGCTTTCTTT. It codes for CASSEEGLQDTEAFF. The genes are TRBV2 and TRBJ1-1; D gene unclear. CDR3 length equals 15 residues. The germline V and J ends were trimmed by 1 base and 3 bases, with 12 bases remaining between them. Germline-derived CDR1 and CDR2 are SNHLY and FYNNEI. The full variable domain, in which reference TRBV2 and TRBJ1-1 provide the parts outside the CDR3, is EPEVTQTPSHQVTQMGQEVILRCVPISNHLYFYWYRQILGQKVEFLVSFYNNEISEKSEIFDDQFSVERPDGSNFTLKIRSTKLEDSAMYFCASSEEGLQDTEAFFGQGTRLTVV.

CDR3 nucleotides: TGTGCCAGCAGTTATTCCTCGACTAGCACAGATACGCAGTATTTT. Protein: CASSYSSTSTDTQYF. V and J are TRBV7-6 and TRBJ2-3; D call uncertain. Trimming removed 6 bases at V and 0 bases at J, with 13 bases between. Germline CDR1 reads SGHVS; CDR2 reads FNYEAQ. The CDR3 is 15 amino acids. Filled out from reference TRBV7-6 and TRBJ2-3, the complete variable domain reads GAGVSQSPRYKVTKRGQDVALRCDPISGHVSLYWYRQALGQGPEFLTYFNYEAQQDKSGLPNDRFSAERPEGSISTLTIQRTEQRDSAMYRCASSYSSTSTDTQYFGPGTRLTVL.

This clonotype occurred many times. This chain connects TRBV28 to TRBJ2-7; the D gene is possibly TRBD1 (6 bases). The CDR3 totals 14 residues. From germline, CDR1 is MDHEN and CDR2 SYDVKM. The V gene lost 2 bases and the J gene lost 5 bases, with 13 bases spanning the gap. The CDR3 nucleotides read TGTGCCAGCAGTTTAGGGGCAGGGGTTAACGAGCAGTACTTC. It is translated as CASSLGAGVNEQYF.